Listed below are T cell receptor beta chains from one sample, sequenced in a study of human T cells and chemical hapten exposure. TCRdb re-derived calls from the RACE reads in MiXCR, one entry per CDR3 protein. The sample lists around 85,000 distinct CDR3 sequences, roughly 13% occurring once. The sequences come from whole blood, collected in connection with sensitization to the hapten diphenylcyclopropenone (DPC). These receptors were collected from a woman aged 45-59 years with alopecia areata. Some clones in this sample may be carry-over from other donors' samples. The CDR3 runs from the conserved cysteine through the conserved F or W. The D gene is left open where the match is weak. Clone size, where shown, is once, few, many, or a class for clones that have expanded.

d_gene	abundance	v_gene	j_gene	CDR3nt	CDR3aa
TRBD1	many	TRBV7-9	TRBJ2-1	TGTGCCAGCAGCCCGAGGGGGGACAGGGGATACAATGAGCAGTTCTTC	CASSPRGDRGYNEQFF
TRBD2	.	TRBV20-1	TRBJ2-3	TGCAGTGCTACCCTTAGCGGGGGGACAGATACGCAGTATTTT	CSATLSGGTDTQYF
.	.	TRBV3-1	TRBJ1-5	TGTGCCAGCAGCCGGCAGTACGATCAGCCCCAGCATTTT	CASSRQYDQPQHF
TRBD2	.	TRBV28	TRBJ2-3	TGCGCCAGCAGGACTAGCGGAAATTTT	CASRTSGNF
TRBD2	.	TRBV29-1	TRBJ2-1	TGCAGCTTAGGACTAGCGGGAGGGGGTGAGCAGTTCTTC	CSLGLAGGGEQFF
TRBD2	few	TRBV24-1	TRBJ2-1	TGTGCCACCAGTGCCCGGACTAGCGGGAGGGCCTCCGGTGAGCAGTTCTTC	CATSARTSGRASGEQFF
TRBD1	few	TRBV5-1	TRBJ2-7	TGCGCCAGCAGCTGGGACAGGGCCGCTCCGACCTACGAGCAGTACTTC	CASSWDRAAPTYEQYF
TRBD2	many	TRBV20-1	TRBJ2-7	TGCAGTGCTGGACTAGCGGGAGGGCCCTCCTACGAGCAGTACTTC	CSAGLAGGPSYEQYF
TRBD2	many	TRBV14	TRBJ2-3	TGTGCCAGCAGCCCGGGACTAGCCACAGATACGCAGTATTTT	CASSPGLATDTQYF
.	.	TRBV12-3/TRBV12-4	TRBJ2-3	TGTGCCAGCAGTTTGGGGGCCGCCCCAAGCACAGATACGCAGTATTTT	CASSLGAAPSTDTQYF
.	.	TRBV6-1	TRBJ2-7	TGTGCCAGCTCAAGCGCGAGCTCCTACGAGCAGTACTTC	CASSSASSYEQYF
.	many	TRBV15	TRBJ1-4	TGTGCCACCAGCAGAGCCTCTGTTGCAACTAATGAAAAACTGTTTTTT	CATSRASVATNEKLFF
TRBD2	few	TRBV3-1	TRBJ2-1	TGTGCCAGCAGCCAGGCTAGCGGGCCTTACAATGAGCAGTTCTTC	CASSQASGPYNEQFF